This passage covers 27 T cell receptor beta chains from one sample sequenced in a study of response to subunit inactivated influenza vaccine. TCRdb analysed the RT-PCR reads with MiXCR anew, one entry per CDR3 protein. The data hold about 480,000 distinct CDR3 sequences, with over 10% observed a single time. Sequenced here: PBMCs from blood, sampled roughly 46 days after vaccination. The receptors stem from a middle-aged man who received an inactivated influenza vaccine.

V gene TRBV28 combines with J gene TRBJ2-3; D tentatively reads TRBD1 or TRBD2 (5 bases each). Germline values: CDR1 MDHEN, CDR2 SYDVKM. The germline V and J ends were trimmed by 8 bases and 0 bases, with 18 bases remaining between them. CDR3 size: 16 residues. The CDR3 spells CASHARGRPSTDTQYF. CDR3 nucleotides: TGTGCCAGCCACGCCCGGGGACGTCCTAGCACAGATACGCAGTATTTT.

This sequence joins TRBV6-5 and TRBJ1-1, with 8 bases aligning to TRBD1. Germline CDR1 MNHEY, CDR2 SVGAGI. With 4 bases clipped from V and 7 bases from J, the junction kept 8 bases outside the gene matches. This CDR3 is built from 14 residues. This chain's CDR3 is CASSSGQGFIEAFF. The CDR3, as DNA: TGTGCCAGCAGTTCCGGACAGGGATTTATTGAAGCTTTCTTT.

This clonotype was counted ten times or more. The V gene is TRBV12-3 or TRBV12-4, the J gene TRBJ1-2, with unresolved D. CDR3 length: 11 amino acids. The V and J ends lost 6 bases and 2 bases respectively, with 4 bases between them. The DNA of the CDR3 is TGTGCCAGCAGCCGGAACTATGGCTACACCTTC. This sequence encodes CASSRNYGYTF.

The rearrangement joins TRBV5-5 to TRBJ2-1; 7 nucleotides match TRBD1. V lost 7 bases to trimming and J lost 2 bases; unmatched junction nucleotides: 9. The germline V gene encodes CDR1 SGHKS and CDR2 YYEKEE (reference sequence). This CDR3 spans 15 amino acids. This chain's CDR3 is CASPAEDRPYNEQFF. The CDR3 DNA reads TGTGCCAGCCCCGCAGAGGACAGGCCCTACAATGAGCAGTTCTTC.

This clonotype showed up just a few times. V is TRBV7-2 and J is TRBJ2-2; TRBD1 agrees at 7 bases. V was pared by 1 base and J by 5 bases, with 4 bases of the junction left unmatched. Germline V lookup: CDR1 SGHTA, CDR2 FQGNSA. The CDR3 is 15 amino acids. Here the CDR3 DNA reads TGTGCCAGCAGCTTAGGAGGGGGCGCGACCGGGGAGCTGTTTTTT. As protein: CASSLGGGATGELFF. Full variable domain (remainder filled in from reference TRBV7-2 and TRBJ2-2): GAGVSQSPSNKVTEKGKDVELRCDPISGHTALYWYRQSLGQGLEFLIYFQGNSAPDKSGLPSDRFSAERTGGSVSTLTIQRTQQEDSAVYLCASSLGGGATGELFFGEGSRLTVL.

The chain uses TRBV3-1 and TRBJ2-7; 7 positions match TRBD2. Germline V gives CDR1 LGHDT, CDR2 YNNKEL (reference sequence). V gave up 4 bases and J gave up 5 bases; unmatched junction bases: 11. This CDR3 spans 15 amino acids. CDR3 bases: TGTGCCAGCAGCCGAATGGCGGGAGTCTACCACGAGCAGTACTTC. It encodes CASSRMAGVYHEQYF.

The chain employs TRBV20-1 and TRBJ2-6; no firm D call. V lost 6 bases and J lost 0, with 15 bases in between. The CDR3 runs 16 residues. Germline V lookup: CDR1 DFQATT, CDR2 SNEGSKA (reference sequence). The CDR3 loop reads CSAPESHSSGANVLTF. CDR3 bases: TGCAGTGCACCAGAGTCACACAGCTCTGGGGCCAACGTCCTGACTTTC.

The chain has TRBV10-3 and TRBJ1-5; no reliable D call. Trimming shortened V by 0 bases and J by 1 base, and 13 bases separated the two germline ends. Germline-derived CDR1 and CDR2 are ENHRY and SYGVKD. CDR3 size: 17 residues. The CDR3 sequence is CAISESTVLTSNQPQHF. Written as DNA, the CDR3 is TGTGCCATCAGTGAGTCGACGGTCTTGACAAGCAATCAGCCCCAGCATTTT.

This clonotype was detected only a few times. The V gene is TRBV6-1, the J gene TRBJ2-7; 8 bases are shared with TRBD1. The CDR3 runs to 14 residues. CDR1 and CDR2 from the germline V gene are MNHNS and SASEGT. Trimming cost V 6 bases and J 5 bases; bases outside gene matches: 9. The CDR3 DNA reads as TGTGCCAGCAGCTCGACAGGGGATATCAACGAGCAGTACTTC. Protein sequence: CASSSTGDINEQYF.

This clonotype was counted only a few times. V and J are TRBV6-1 and TRBJ2-7, with 8 nucleotides matching TRBD2. In germline, CDR1 is MNHNS, CDR2 SASEGT. With 5 bases clipped from V and 2 bases from J, the junction kept 8 bases outside the gene matches. CDR3 length: 15 amino acids. The CDR3 nucleotides read TGTGCCAGCAGTCGACAGCGGGAGTTCCCCTACGAGCAGTACTTC. Amino acid sequence: CASSRQREFPYEQYF.

The J gene is TRBJ1-2, the V gene TRBV3-1, with D uncertain. The CDR3 length is 14 residues. V lost 1 base and J 4 bases, leaving 10 bases between the germline ends. The germline gives CDR1 LGHDT, CDR2 YNNKEL (reference sequence). The DNA for the CDR3 is TGTGCCAGCAGCCAAGGTCCAACGAGCTATGGCTACACCTTC. Encoded protein: CASSQGPTSYGYTF.

This clonotype appeared a few times. The chain links TRBV12-3 or TRBV12-4 to TRBJ2-2; TRBD2 aligns across 12 bases. The V and J ends lost 3 bases and 7 bases, in that order; junction bases with no gene match: 9. The CDR3 is 17 residues long. The CDR3, as DNA: TGTGCCAGCAGTTTCTCGCTAGCGGGAGGGCCGGTCGGGGAGCTGTTTTTT. This gives the protein CASSFSLAGGPVGELFF.

This chain uses TRBV11-2 with TRBJ2-6; 7 bases are a match to TRBD1. Trimming at V came to 4 bases and at J to 0 bases, leaving 9 bases not matched to a gene. CDR1 is SGHAT and CDR2 is FQNNGV in the germline V gene. This CDR3 region has 18 residues. The CDR3 coding sequence is TGTGCCAGCAGCTCTACGTTGGGACAGAGCTCTGGGGCCAACGTCCTGACTTTC. It encodes CASSSTLGQSSGANVLTF.

The chain employs TRBV4-1 and TRBJ2-1; D perhaps matches TRBD1 (5 bases). The ends were cut back, 0 bases at V and 6 bases at J, with 15 bases in the middle. CDR3 length: 16 residues. Germline CDR1 MGHRA, CDR2 YSYEKL. The CDR3 nucleotides read TGCGCCAGCAGCCAAGAAAAAAGACTGGGGCGCAATGAGCAGTTCTTC. It codes for CASSQEKRLGRNEQFF.

This clonotype showed up just a few times. V usage is TRBV19 and J usage is TRBJ2-1, with 10 bases fitting TRBD2. The germline V gene has CDR1 LNHDA and CDR2 SQIVND (reference sequence). Trimming took 2 bases from V and 2 from J; bases not matched to a gene: 0. This CDR3 region has 15 residues. CDR3 in DNA: TGTGCCAGTAGTATAAGCGGGGGGGCCTACAATGAGCAGTTCTTC. This sequence encodes CASSISGGAYNEQFF.

The chain links TRBV15 to TRBJ2-7, with 11 nucleotides matching TRBD2. The V gene end was trimmed by 4 bases and the J gene end by 4 bases; junction bases not matched to a gene: 9. The CDR3 consists of 16 residues. CDR1 is LNHNV, CDR2 YYDKDF, per germline (reference sequence). The CDR3 region is CATSNPPGLAAYEQYF. Here the CDR3 DNA reads TGTGCCACCAGCAACCCACCGGGACTAGCGGCTTACGAGCAGTACTTC.

This clonotype showed up many times. The chain uses TRBV3-1 and TRBJ2-1, with 9 positions matching TRBD2. V lost 2 bases to trimming and J lost 7 bases; unmatched junction nucleotides: 12. CDR1 is LGHDT and CDR2 is YNNKEL in the germline V gene (reference sequence). The CDR3 is 17 amino acids. This chain's CDR3 is CASSQLGSGLASNEQFF. DNA of the CDR3: TGTGCCAGCAGCCAACTTGGATCGGGACTAGCATCAAATGAGCAGTTCTTC.

This clonotype occurred a few times. The chain recombines TRBV20-1 with TRBJ2-1; the match to TRBD2 covers 7 bases. Looked up from germline, CDR1 is DFQATT and CDR2 is SNEGSKA (reference sequence). Germline trimming cut 6 bases from V and 5 bases from J; bases unmatched to any gene: 7. The length of the CDR3 is 13 residues. The CDR3 coding sequence is TGCAGTGCGGGGAGGGCCGTCGACAATGAGCAGTTCTTC. This sequence encodes CSAGRAVDNEQFF.

Only a few counts were recorded for this clonotype. The chain employs TRBV6-5 and TRBJ2-1; unclear D gene. Germline-derived CDR1 and CDR2 are MNHEY and SVGAGI. Trimming shortened V by 4 bases and J by 0 bases, and 10 bases separated the two germline ends. CDR3 length equals 15 residues. In DNA, the CDR3 is TGTGCCAGCAGTTTGGCATGGGGCTCCTACAATGAGCAGTTCTTC. This translates into CASSLAWGSYNEQFF.

There are a few counts of this clonotype. CDR3 region: CASMGTENPYEQYF. CDR3 DNA: TGTGCCAGCATGGGGACGGAGAACCCTTACGAGCAGTACTTC. The rearrangement joins TRBV6-2 or TRBV6-3 to TRBJ2-7; D may match TRBD1 or TRBD2 (5 bases each). V gave up 7 bases and J gave up 4 bases, with 17 bases separating them. From germline, CDR1 is MNHEY and CDR2 SVGEGT. The length of the CDR3 is 14 residues.

This sequence joins TRBV12-3 or TRBV12-4 and TRBJ1-1, with D tentatively TRBD1 (5 bases). Deletions cut 3 bases from V and 4 bases from J, with 15 bases between. There are 15 residues in the CDR3. CDR3 in amino acids: CASSFYRGNGTEAFF. CDR3 DNA sequence: TGTGCCAGCAGTTTTTATAGGGGCAACGGCACTGAAGCTTTCTTT.

This clonotype has just one count. J is TRBJ2-2 and V is TRBV7-8; TRBD1 aligns across 10 bases. The germline CDR1 and CDR2 sequences are SGHVS and FQNEAQ. CDR3 size: 16 residues. The J segment lost 4 bases and the V segment lost 1 base, leaving 3 bases of the junction unmatched. The CDR3 loop reads CASSLEDRGRTGELFF. In DNA, the CDR3 is TGTGCCAGCAGCTTAGAAGACAGGGGGCGCACCGGGGAGCTGTTTTTT.

This clonotype was seen only a few times. For the CDR3, the DNA is TGTGCCAGCAGTGAATCGTTTGGGCTAGGCTACACCTTC. Translated: CASSESFGLGYTF. The rearrangement links TRBV6-1 to TRBJ1-2; D unresolved. The CDR3 has 13 amino acids. Trimming cost V 2 bases and J 8 bases, with 12 bases left between them. CDR1 is MNHNS, CDR2 SASEGT, per germline.

The table lists this clonotype with many counts. The J gene is TRBJ2-1, the V gene TRBV7-2, with 11 bases identical to TRBD2. Germline loops: CDR1 SGHTA, CDR2 FQGNSA. This CDR3 spans 15 amino acids. J gave up 7 bases and V 3 bases, and 5 bases lay outside the gene matches. CDR3 sequence reads: CASSFGLAGYNEQFF. Here the CDR3 DNA reads TGTGCCAGCAGCTTCGGACTAGCGGGCTATAATGAGCAGTTCTTC.

This chain links TRBV7-2 with TRBJ2-5; D might be TRBD1 (5 bases). From germline, CDR1 is SGHTA and CDR2 FQGNSA. V was cut by 0 bases and J by 4 bases, with 15 bases left in between. The CDR3 loop spans 16 amino acids. The CDR3 loop is CASSLALAGWGETQYF. The DNA of the CDR3 is TGTGCCAGCAGCTTAGCGCTCGCAGGGTGGGGAGAGACCCAGTACTTC.

In its sample, this clonotype was seen a few times. The V and J genes are TRBV6-1 and TRBJ1-5, with 8 positions matching TRBD1. Unmatched junction bases numbered 10, after V lost 6 bases and J lost 6 bases. Germline V gene lookup returns CDR1 MNHNS and CDR2 SASEGT. This CDR3 is built from 15 residues. The DNA for the CDR3 is TGTGCCAGCAGGGTCCAGGGGGCGCCAGGTCAGCCCCAGCATTTT. Its protein is CASRVQGAPGQPQHF.

Ten or more counts support this clonotype. The chain links TRBV12-3 or TRBV12-4 to TRBJ2-3, with a tentative D call TRBD2 (6 bases). This CDR3 comprises 13 residues. The germline V and J ends were trimmed by 2 bases and 6 bases, with 9 bases remaining between them. The CDR3 DNA follows: TGTGCCAGCAGTTTATTTCGGGGGGATACGCAGTATTTT. This sequence encodes CASSLFRGDTQYF.